This TCR beta chain was documented in a study of T cells after yellow fever vaccination. Whole-study findings and limits: Faster peaking, at day 5 versus 15, marked a secondary response that was weaker. Post-booster repertoires contained most primary-vaccination clones again (96% CD4, 85% to 90% CD8). From the bulk population, abundant clonotypes could contaminate and appear within FACS-sorted repertoires.

About this clonotype itself: No antigen is known for it.

The CDR3 runs 17 residues. The V gene lost 3 bases and the J gene lost 0 bases, with 15 bases spanning the gap. Germline CDR1 and CDR2: SGHDT and YYEEEE. TCRdb re-called the 5' RACE reads through MiXCR, storing one row per CDR3 protein. Of around 340,000 distinct CDR3 sequences detected, 8% to 10% appear once; the ten largest clones hold more than 15%. This sequence originates from a man between 18 and 35 years old who received the YFV17D yellow fever vaccine. The sequencing here drew on PBMCs, taken on the day of the first yellow fever vaccination. The chain combines TRBV5-6 with TRBJ1-4, with a possible D match to TRBD1 (5 bases). CDR3 sequence: CASSWRGQWATNEKLFF. In nucleotides, the CDR3 is TGTGCCAGCAGCTGGAGGGGCCAGTGGGCAACTAATGAAAAACTGTTTTTT.